This record looks at one T cell receptor beta chain sequence and its context. Its antigen remains unidentified. This entry belongs to a study of cytomegalovirus exposure and HLA in healthy donors. Whole-study findings and limits: Of the V segments, some could not be distinguished, including TRBV6-2 and TRBV6-3, and were excluded.

Germline trimming cut 3 bases from V and 0 bases from J; bases unmatched to any gene: 14. This CDR3 is 20 amino acids long. Germline values: CDR1 SGDLS, CDR2 YYNGEE. Amplification used 60 Vbeta primers and 13 Jbeta primers. Assay used: immunoSEQ multiplex PCR; TCRdb lists only in-frame clones, some missing. Seen in this sample are about 210,000 clones; the ten most common clones hold approximately 1%. The sequence derives from a woman aged 25 to 39 in good health and CMV-seropositive. Material: PBMCs. This chain links TRBV9 with TRBJ2-1; 11 bases are shared with TRBD2. CDR3 sequence: CASSAGTSGSPYSSYNEQFF. The DNA for the CDR3 is TGTGCCAGCAGCGCCGGGACTAGCGGTTCCCCATATAGCTCCTACAATGAGCAGTTCTTC.